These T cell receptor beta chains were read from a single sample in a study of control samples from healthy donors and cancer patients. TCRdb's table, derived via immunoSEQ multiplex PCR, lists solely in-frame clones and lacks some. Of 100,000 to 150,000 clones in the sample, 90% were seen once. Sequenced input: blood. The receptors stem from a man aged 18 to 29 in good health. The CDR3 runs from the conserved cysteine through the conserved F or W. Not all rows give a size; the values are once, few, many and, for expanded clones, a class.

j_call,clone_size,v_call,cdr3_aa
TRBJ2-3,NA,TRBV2,CASSQTQNTDTQYF
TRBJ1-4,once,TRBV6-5,CASSPGDGGEKLFF
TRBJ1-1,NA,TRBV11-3,CASRRAYGTEAFF
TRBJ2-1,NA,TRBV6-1,CASSESRTGAFYSYNEQFF
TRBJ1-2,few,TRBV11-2,CASSTSRGSPTNYGYTF
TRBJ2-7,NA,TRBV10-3,CAITGSPLDEQYF
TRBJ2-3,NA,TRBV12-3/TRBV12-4,CASSLTDTQYF
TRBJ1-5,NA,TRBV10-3,CAISESLRTGRNQPQHF
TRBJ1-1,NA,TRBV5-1,CASSPAGGTEAFF
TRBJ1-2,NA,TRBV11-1,CASSPGTVDQGGYTF
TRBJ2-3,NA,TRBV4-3,CASSHLTGTASTDTQYF
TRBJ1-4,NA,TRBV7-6,CASSLAGGDNEKLFF
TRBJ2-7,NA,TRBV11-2,CASSSGTPPYEQYF
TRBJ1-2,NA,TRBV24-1,CATSDRPAAYGYTF
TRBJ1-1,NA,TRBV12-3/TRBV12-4,CASSGRSTEAFF
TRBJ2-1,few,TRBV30,CAWTTSWASSYNEQFF
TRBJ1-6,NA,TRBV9,CASSPRNNSPLHF
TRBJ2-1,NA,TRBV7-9,CASSPRGDSYNEQFF
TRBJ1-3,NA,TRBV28,CASSFRGMSGNTIYF
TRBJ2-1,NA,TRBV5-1,CASSLAPSDESNEQFF
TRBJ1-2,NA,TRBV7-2,CASTRGNSHYGYTF
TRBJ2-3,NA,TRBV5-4,CASSFTAVPGTDTQYF
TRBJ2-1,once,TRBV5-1,CASSSSTGESGGRQFF
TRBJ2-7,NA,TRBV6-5,CASSRDRGHEQYF
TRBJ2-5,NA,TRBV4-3,CASSQDGSVETQYF
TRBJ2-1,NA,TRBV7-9,CASSPRTSGSSNEQFF
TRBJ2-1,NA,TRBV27,CASSTGGLSRYNEQFF
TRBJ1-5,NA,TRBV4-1,CASSQVEGLFLEGGLRPQHF
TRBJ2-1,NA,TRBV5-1,CASKDGSSYNEQFF
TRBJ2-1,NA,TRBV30,CAWSDGTSVYNEQFF
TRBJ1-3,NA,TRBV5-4,CASSVGQGSGNTIYF
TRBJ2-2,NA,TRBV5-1,CASSLDPGGRTGELFF
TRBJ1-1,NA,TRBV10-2,CASSRGKRTEAFF
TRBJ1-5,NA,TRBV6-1,CASSSDGSNQPQHF
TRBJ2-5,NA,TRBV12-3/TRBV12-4,CASSRAIQETQYF
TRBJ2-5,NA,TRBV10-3,CAISESRDISQETQYF
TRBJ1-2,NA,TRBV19,CASSTGQAYGYTF
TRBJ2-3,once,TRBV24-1,CATKDRESDTQYF
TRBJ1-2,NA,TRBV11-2,CASSFKGAGGYTF
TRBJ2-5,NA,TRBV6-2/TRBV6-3,CASSFAGLAWETQYF
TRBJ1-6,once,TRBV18,CASSPAEDSPLHF
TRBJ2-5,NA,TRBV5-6,CASSLGAKETQYF
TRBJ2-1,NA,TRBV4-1,CASSLGLAAFSSYNEQFF
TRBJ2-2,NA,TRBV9,CASSVGTGETGELFF
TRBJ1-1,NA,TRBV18,CASSSNRQGQGGTEAFF
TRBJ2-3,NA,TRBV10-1,CASSPSSAGSTDTQYF
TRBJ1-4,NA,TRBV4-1,CASSPAGRGEKLFF
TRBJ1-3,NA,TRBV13,CASSPGRLSGNTIYF
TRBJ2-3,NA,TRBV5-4,CASSLDPGKTDTQYF
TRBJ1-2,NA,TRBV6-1,CASSEEERAGRNRYGYTF
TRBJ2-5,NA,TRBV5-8,CASSYDRAGPQETQYF
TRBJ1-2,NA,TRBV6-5,CASKPAPPRYTF